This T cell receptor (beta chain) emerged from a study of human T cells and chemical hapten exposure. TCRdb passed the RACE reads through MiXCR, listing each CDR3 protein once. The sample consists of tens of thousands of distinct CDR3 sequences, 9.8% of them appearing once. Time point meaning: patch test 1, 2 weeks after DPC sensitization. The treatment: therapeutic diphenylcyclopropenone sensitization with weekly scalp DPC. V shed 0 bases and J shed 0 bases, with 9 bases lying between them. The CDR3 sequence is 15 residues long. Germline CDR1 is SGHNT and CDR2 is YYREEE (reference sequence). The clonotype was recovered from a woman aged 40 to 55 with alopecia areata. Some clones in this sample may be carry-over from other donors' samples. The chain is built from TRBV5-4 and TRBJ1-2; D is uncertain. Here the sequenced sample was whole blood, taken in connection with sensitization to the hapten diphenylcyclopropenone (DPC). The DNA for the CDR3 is TGTGCCAGCAGCTTGGTTGTAGATTCTAACTATGGCTACACCTTC. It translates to CASSLVVDSNYGYTF.